These 8 T cell receptor beta chains came from one sample sequenced in a study of cytomegalovirus exposure and HLA in healthy donors. Profiling relied on immunoSEQ multiplex PCR, and the TCRdb table lists in-frame clones only, not all of them. The top ten hold about 0.75% of the sample, which has 110,000 to 150,000 clones, approximately 90% seen once. Sequenced input: PBMCs. The receptors shown here come from a man aged 18 to 30 in good health and CMV-seronegative.

The rearrangement uses TRBV19 and TRBJ1-1; 11 bases align to TRBD1. With V trimmed by 7 bases and J by 2 bases, 6 bases remained unmatched. This CDR3 has 15 residues. Germline CDR1 and CDR2: LNHDA and SQIVND (reference sequence). CDR3 sequence reads: CASIGRTGGNTEAFF. CDR3 nucleotide sequence: TGTGCCAGTATTGGGAGGACAGGGGGCAACACTGAAGCTTTCTTT.

The V gene is TRBV5-6, the J gene TRBJ2-3; tentatively, D is TRBD2 (6 bases). Trimming removed 5 bases at V and 2 bases at J, with 15 bases between. This CDR3 contains 15 residues. Germline loops: CDR1 SGHDT, CDR2 YYEEEE. CDR3 amino acids: CASRYWGLNTDTQYF. The DNA for the CDR3 is TGTGCCAGCAGGTACTGGGGACTCAACACAGATACGCAGTATTTT. The whole variable domain, remainder taken from reference TRBV5-6 and TRBJ2-3, is DAGVTQSPTHLIKTRGQQVTLRCSPKSGHDTVSWYQQALGQGPQFIFQYYEEEERQRGNFPDRFSGHQFPNYSSELNVNALLLGDSALYLCASRYWGLNTDTQYFGPGTRLTVL.

This chain connects TRBV19 to TRBJ2-1, with 12 bases fitting TRBD2. Per the germline V gene, CDR1 is LNHDA and CDR2 is SQIVND (reference sequence). The J segment lost 0 bases and the V segment lost 6 bases, leaving 6 bases of the junction unmatched. The CDR3 loop spans 17 amino acids. The CDR3 DNA reads as TGTGCCAGTAGAACTAGCGGGAGGAGGAGCTCCTACAATGAGCAGTTCTTC. Translated: CASRTSGRRSSYNEQFF.

The chain combines TRBV5-1 with TRBJ2-7; maybe TRBD2 (6 bases). The CDR3 is made up of 13 amino acids. The germline V gene has CDR1 SGHRS and CDR2 YFSETQ. The V and J ends lost 3 bases and 3 bases respectively, with 10 bases between them. CDR3 DNA: TGCGCCAGCAGCTCGGCGGGAAACTACGAGCAGTACTTC. Its protein is CASSSAGNYEQYF.

The rearrangement uses TRBV11-3 and TRBJ2-4, with TRBD2 identical over 8 bases. This CDR3 has 12 residues. The ends lost 3 bases at V and 8 bases at J; junction bases unmatched: 0. Per germline, CDR1 SGHNT and CDR2 YENEEA. CDR3 residues: CASSFGGDIQYF. The CDR3 DNA reads TGTGCCAGCAGCTTCGGGGGGGACATTCAGTACTTC.

The V gene is TRBV5-6, the J gene TRBJ2-5; the match to TRBD2 covers 9 bases. The V gene end was trimmed by 2 bases and the J gene end by 4 bases; junction bases not matched to a gene: 9. Germline CDR1 and CDR2: SGHDT and YYEEEE. The CDR3 loop spans 16 amino acids. CDR3 protein: CASSLFGGRAGETQYF. The CDR3, as DNA: TGTGCCAGCAGCTTATTTGGCGGGAGGGCAGGAGAGACCCAGTACTTC.

The gene calls are TRBV9 and TRBJ1-1; no definite D call. The CDR3 is 15 residues long. V shed 1 base and J shed 4 bases, with 14 bases lying between them. Germline V gene lookup returns CDR1 SGDLS and CDR2 YYNGEE. The CDR3 nucleotides read TGTGCCAGCAGCGTAAGTGGAGGGAAGGGCACTGAAGCTTTCTTT. Encoded protein: CASSVSGGKGTEAFF.

The chain links TRBV27 to TRBJ1-2; possible D gene TRBD1, 5 bases. The CDR3 loop spans 15 amino acids. V was shortened by 7 bases and J by 8 bases, with 23 bases between the two germline ends. Germline assignment: CDR1 MNHEY and CDR2 SMNVEV (reference sequence). The CDR3 DNA sequence: TGTGCCAGCACCAACCCGGGACTGCCCTCTGGGGGCTACACCTTC. Its protein product is CASTNPGLPSGGYTF.